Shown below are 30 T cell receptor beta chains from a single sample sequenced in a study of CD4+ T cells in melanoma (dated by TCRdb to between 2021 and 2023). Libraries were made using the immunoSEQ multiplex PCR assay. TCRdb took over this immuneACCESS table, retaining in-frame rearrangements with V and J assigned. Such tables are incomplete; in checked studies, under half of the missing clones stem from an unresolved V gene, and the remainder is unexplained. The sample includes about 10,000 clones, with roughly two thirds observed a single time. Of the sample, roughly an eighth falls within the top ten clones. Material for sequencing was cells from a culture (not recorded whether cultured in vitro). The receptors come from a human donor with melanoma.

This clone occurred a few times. The CDR3 spells CASSNRGSEQYF. The DNA of the CDR3 is TGTGCCAGCAGTAACAGGGGCAGCGAGCAGTACTTC. The chain employs TRBV6-5 and TRBJ2-7, with 7 bases identical to TRBD1. The CDR3 spans 12 residues. The germline CDR1 and CDR2 sequences are MNHEY and SVGAGI. The junction had 4 bases not matched to a gene; V was cut back by 5 bases and J by 6 bases.

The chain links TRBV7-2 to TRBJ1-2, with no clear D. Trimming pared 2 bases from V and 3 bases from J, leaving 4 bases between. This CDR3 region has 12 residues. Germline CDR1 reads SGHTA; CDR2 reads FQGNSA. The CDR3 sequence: CASSLRYYGYTF. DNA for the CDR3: TGTGCCAGCAGCTTACGGTACTATGGCTACACCTTC.

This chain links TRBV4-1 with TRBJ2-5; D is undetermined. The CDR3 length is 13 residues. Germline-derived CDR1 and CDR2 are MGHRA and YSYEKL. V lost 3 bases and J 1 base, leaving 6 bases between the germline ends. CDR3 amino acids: CASSQGSQETQYF. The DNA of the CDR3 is TGCGCCAGCAGCCAGGGAAGCCAAGAGACCCAGTACTTC.

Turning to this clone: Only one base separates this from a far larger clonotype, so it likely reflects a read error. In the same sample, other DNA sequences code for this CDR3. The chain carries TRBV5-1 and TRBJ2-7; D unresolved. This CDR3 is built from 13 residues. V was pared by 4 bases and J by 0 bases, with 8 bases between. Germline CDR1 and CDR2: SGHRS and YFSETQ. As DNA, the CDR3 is TGCGCCAGCAGCCCCTTCAGCTCCTACGAGCAGTACTTC. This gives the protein CASSPFSSYEQYF.

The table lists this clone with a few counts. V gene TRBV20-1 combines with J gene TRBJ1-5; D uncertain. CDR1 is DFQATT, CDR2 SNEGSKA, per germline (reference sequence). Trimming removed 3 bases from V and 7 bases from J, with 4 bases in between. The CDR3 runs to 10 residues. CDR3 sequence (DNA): TGCAGTGCTAGTTGGCAGCCCCAGCATTTT. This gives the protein CSASWQPQHF.

The CDR3 coding sequence is TGTGCCAGCAGCCCCGGGACAGGGGACACTGAAGCTTTCTTT. This translates into CASSPGTGDTEAFF. The chain joins TRBV7-9 to TRBJ1-1; TRBD1 matches at 10 bases. With 5 bases clipped from V and 3 bases from J, the junction kept 3 bases outside the gene matches. The CDR3 contains 14 residues. Per germline, CDR1 SEHNR and CDR2 FQNEAQ (reference sequence).

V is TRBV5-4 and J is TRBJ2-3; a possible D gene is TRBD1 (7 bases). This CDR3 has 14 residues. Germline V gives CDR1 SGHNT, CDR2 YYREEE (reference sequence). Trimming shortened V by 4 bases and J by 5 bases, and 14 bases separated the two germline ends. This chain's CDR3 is CASSAPGGLDTQYF. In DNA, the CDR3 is TGTGCCAGCAGCGCGCCAGGGGGGCTAGATACGCAGTATTTT.

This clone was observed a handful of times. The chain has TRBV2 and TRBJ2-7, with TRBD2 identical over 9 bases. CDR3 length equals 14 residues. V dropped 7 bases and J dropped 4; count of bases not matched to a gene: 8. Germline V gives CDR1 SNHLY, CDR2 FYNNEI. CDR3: CASKIGTSGYEQYF. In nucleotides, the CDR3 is TGTGCCAGCAAAATCGGAACTAGCGGGTACGAGCAGTACTTC.

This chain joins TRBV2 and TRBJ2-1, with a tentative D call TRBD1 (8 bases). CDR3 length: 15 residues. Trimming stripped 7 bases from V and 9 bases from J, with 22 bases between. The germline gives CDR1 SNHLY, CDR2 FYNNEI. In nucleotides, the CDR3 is TGTGCCAGCACCTTTACAGGGGGGGCCCTAAGTGAGCAGTTCTTC. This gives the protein CASTFTGGALSEQFF.

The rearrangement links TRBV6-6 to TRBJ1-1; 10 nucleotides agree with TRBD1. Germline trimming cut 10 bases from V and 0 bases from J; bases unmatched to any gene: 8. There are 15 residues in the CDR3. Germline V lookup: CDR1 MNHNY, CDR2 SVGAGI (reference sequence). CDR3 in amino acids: CATGTGVGMNTEAFF. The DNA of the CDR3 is TGTGCCACCGGGACAGGGGTGGGTATGAACACTGAAGCTTTCTTT.

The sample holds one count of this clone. The CDR3 sequence is CASSPWGSNQPQHF. The CDR3 region has the DNA TGTGCCAGCTCCCCCTGGGGAAGCAATCAGCCCCAGCATTTT. V usage is TRBV6-5 and J usage is TRBJ1-5; D not certain. Germline V lookup: CDR1 MNHEY, CDR2 SVGAGI. V was shortened by 8 bases and J by 1 base, with 12 bases between the two germline ends. CDR3 length: 14 amino acids.

The CDR3 here is CASSPAFGGRQETQYF. The CDR3 DNA reads as TGTGCCAGCTCACCGGCCTTTGGGGGGCGTCAAGAGACCCAGTACTTC. The chain couples TRBV18 to TRBJ2-5; possibly TRBD1 or TRBD2 for D (6 bases each). Germline assignment: CDR1 KGHSH and CDR2 LQKENI. The CDR3 has 16 amino acids. With 3 bases removed from V and 2 bases from J, the gap between germline ends came to 16 bases. The full variable domain, rest sourced from reference TRBV18 and TRBJ2-5, is NAGVMQNPRHLVRRRGQEARLRCSPMKGHSHVYWYRQLPEEGLKFMVYLQKENIIDESGMPKERFSAEFPKEGPSILRIQQVVRGDSAAYFCASSPAFGGRQETQYFGPGTRLLVL.

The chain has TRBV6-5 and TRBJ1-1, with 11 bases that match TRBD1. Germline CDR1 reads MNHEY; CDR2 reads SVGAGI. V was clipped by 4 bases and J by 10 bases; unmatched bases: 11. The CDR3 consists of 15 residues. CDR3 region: CASSSLSRTGGRAFF. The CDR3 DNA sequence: TGTGCCAGCAGTTCGCTATCCCGGACAGGGGGCCGAGCTTTCTTT.

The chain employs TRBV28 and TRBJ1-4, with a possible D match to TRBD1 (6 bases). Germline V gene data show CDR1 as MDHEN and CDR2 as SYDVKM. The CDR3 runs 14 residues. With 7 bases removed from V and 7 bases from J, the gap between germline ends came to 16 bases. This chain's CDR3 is CASNIDRTREKLFF. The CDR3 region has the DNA TGTGCCAGCAATATAGACAGGACCCGTGAAAAACTGTTTTTT.

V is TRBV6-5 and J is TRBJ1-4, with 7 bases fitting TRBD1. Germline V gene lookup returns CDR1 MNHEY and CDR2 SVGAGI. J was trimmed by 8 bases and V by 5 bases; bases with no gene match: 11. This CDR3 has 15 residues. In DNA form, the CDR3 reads TGTGCCAGCAGTCAATCGACAGGGTTCGGCGAAAAACTGTTTTTT. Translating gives CASSQSTGFGEKLFF.

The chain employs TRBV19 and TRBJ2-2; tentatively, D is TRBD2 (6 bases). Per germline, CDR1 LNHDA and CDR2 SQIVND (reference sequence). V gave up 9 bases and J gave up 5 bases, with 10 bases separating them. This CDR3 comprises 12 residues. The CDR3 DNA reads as TGTGCCAGCTCGGGGGTAACCGGGGAGCTGTTTTTT. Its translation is CASSGVTGELFF.

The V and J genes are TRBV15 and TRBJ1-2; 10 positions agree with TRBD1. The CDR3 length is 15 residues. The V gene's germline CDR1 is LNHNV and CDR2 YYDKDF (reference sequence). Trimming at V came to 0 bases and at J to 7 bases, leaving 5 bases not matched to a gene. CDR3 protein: CATSRDMGQGFGYTF. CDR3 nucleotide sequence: TGTGCCACCAGCAGAGACATGGGACAGGGGTTTGGCTACACCTTC. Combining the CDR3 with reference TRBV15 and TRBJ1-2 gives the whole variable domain DAMVIQNPRYQVTQFGKPVTLSCSQTLNHNVMYWYQQKSSQAPKLLFHYYDKDFNNEADTPDNFQSRRPNTSFCFLDIRSPGLGDTAMYLCATSRDMGQGFGYTFGSGTRLTVV.

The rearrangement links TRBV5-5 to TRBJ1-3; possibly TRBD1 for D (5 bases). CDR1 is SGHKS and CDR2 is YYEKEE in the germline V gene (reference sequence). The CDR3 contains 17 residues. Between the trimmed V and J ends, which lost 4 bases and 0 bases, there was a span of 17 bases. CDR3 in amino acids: CASSPQVSPLSGNTIYF. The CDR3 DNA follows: TGTGCCAGCAGCCCACAGGTTTCCCCACTCTCTGGAAACACCATATATTTT.

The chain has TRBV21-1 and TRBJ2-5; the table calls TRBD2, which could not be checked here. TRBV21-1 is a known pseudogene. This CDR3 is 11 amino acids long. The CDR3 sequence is CASKTPETQYF. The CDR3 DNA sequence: TGTGCCAGCAAGACTCCGGAGACCCAGTACTTC.

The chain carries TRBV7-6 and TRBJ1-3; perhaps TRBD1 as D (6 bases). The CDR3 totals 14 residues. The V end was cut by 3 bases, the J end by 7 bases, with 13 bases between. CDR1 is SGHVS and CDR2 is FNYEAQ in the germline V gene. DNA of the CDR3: TGTGCCAGCAGCTTCTCAGGGGATGGCAACACCATATATTTT. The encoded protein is CASSFSGDGNTIYF.

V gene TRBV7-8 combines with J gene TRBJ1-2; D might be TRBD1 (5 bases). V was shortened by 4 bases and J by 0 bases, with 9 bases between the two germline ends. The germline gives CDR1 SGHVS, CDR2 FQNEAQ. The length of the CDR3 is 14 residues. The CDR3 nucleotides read TGTGCCAGCAGCTGGGGCGGGTCTAACTATGGCTACACCTTC. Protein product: CASSWGGSNYGYTF.

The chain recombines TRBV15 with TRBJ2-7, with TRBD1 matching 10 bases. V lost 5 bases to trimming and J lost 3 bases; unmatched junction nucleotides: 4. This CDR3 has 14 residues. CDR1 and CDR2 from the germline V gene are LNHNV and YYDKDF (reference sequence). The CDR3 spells CATSVDRGIYEQYF. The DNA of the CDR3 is TGTGCCACCAGCGTGGACAGGGGGATCTACGAGCAGTACTTC.

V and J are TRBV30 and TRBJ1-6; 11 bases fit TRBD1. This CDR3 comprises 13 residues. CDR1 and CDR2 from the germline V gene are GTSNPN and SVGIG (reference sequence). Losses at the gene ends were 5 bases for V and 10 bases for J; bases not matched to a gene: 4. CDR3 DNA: TGTGCCTGGGGGACAGGGGGACGATCACCCCTCCACTTT. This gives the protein CAWGTGGRSPLHF.

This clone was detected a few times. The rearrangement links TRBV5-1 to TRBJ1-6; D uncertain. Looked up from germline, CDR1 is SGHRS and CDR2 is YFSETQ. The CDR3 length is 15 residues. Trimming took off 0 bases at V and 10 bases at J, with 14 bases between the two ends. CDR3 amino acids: CASSLEGGVQSPLHF. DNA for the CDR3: TGCGCCAGCAGCTTGGAAGGTGGGGTGCAGTCACCCCTCCACTTT.

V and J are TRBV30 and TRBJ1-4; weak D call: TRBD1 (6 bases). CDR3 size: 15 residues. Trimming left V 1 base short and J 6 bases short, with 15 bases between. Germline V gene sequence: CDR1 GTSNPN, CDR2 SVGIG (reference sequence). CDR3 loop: CAWSGGGSSDEKLFF. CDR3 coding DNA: TGTGCCTGGAGTGGAGGGGGGAGTTCGGATGAAAAACTGTTTTTT.

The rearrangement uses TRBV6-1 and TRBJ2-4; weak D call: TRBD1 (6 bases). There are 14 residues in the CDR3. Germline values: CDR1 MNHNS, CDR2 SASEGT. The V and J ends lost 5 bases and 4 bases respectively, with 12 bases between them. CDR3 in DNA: TGTGCCAGCAGTTCTGACAGGTTGAAAAACATTCAGTACTTC. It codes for CASSSDRLKNIQYF.

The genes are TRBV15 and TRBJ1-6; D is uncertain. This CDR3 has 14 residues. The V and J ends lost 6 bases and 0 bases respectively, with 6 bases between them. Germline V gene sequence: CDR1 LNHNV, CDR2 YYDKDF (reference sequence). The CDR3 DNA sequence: TGTGCCACCAGGGACTTCTCCTATAATTCACCCCTCCACTTT. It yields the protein CATRDFSYNSPLHF.

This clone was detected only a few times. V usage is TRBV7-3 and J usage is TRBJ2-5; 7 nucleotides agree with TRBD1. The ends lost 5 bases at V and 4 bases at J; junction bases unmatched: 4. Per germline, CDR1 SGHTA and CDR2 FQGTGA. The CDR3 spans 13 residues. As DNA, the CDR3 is TGTGCCAGCAGCGCCTACAGGGGAGAGACCCAGTACTTC. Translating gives CASSAYRGETQYF.

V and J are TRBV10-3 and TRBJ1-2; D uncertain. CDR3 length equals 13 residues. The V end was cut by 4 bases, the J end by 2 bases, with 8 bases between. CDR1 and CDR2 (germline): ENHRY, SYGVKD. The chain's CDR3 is CAISANLNYGYTF. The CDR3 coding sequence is TGTGCCATCAGTGCGAACTTAAACTATGGCTACACCTTC.

The CDR3 bases are TGTGCCAGCAGCGTAGCTCCGGGGGGGTACAATGAGCAGTTCTTC. As protein: CASSVAPGGYNEQFF. The V call is TRBV9, the J call TRBJ2-1; the match to TRBD2 covers 8 bases. CDR3 length: 15 amino acids. Per the germline V gene, CDR1 is SGDLS and CDR2 is YYNGEE. The junction had 3 bases not matched to a gene; V was cut back by 0 bases and J by 4 bases.